This T cell receptor beta chain was sequenced during a study of vaccination effects on CD4 cells after COVID-19. General study results and limits: Researchers reported few convalescent patients and no early post-infection timepoints in the study.

The table came from immunoSEQ multiplex PCR; TCRdb's copy has only in-frame clones and leaves some out. The table records 55,000 to 75,000 clones, roughly three quarters of them present only once. The CDR3 extends over 15 amino acids. V trimming: 4 bases; J trimming: 5 bases; junction bases outside the gene matches: 11. CDR1 SGHTS and CDR2 YDEGEE come from the germline V gene. A word on this clone: Its antigen remains unidentified.

Viral peptide pools were used in the ViraFEST assay to expand antigen-specific CD4+ T cells, and sequencing came afterward. Isolating CD4+ T cells followed more than eight days of culture. Among the vaccine recipients, none had a prior SARS-CoV-2 infection, and nucleocapsid antibodies were negative. Wells each received around 2.1 million PBMC, cultured with 10 IU/ml IL-2 and around 9.8 ug/ml peptides. IL-2 medium took the place of half the medium on both days 3 and 7. The chain combines TRBV5-8 with TRBJ1-1, with 7 nucleotides matching TRBD1. Sequenced material: CD4+ T cells from PBMCs cultured with HCoV-OC43 spike peptides, taken before COVID-19 vaccination. Subset: HCoV-OC43 spike overlapping peptide pool stimulation. The clonotype comes from a human donor who received a COVID-19 vaccine. The CDR3 sequence is CASSPTGQERTEAFF. CDR3 sequence (DNA): TGTGCCAGCAGCCCAACCGGACAGGAGAGGACTGAAGCTTTCTTT.